Following are 3 T cell receptor beta chains from one sample sequenced in a study of cytomegalovirus exposure and HLA in healthy donors. Researchers ran the PCR with 60 Vbeta and 13 Jbeta primers. This table comes from immunoSEQ multiplex PCR, and its TCRdb copy is limited to in-frame clones, with some not included. The table includes about 140,000 clones, approximately 83% detected once. The sample taken for sequencing was PBMCs. Receptor source: a male donor in good health and CMV-seronegative.

This clone was picked up one time. CDR3 amino acids: CASRNTFGSYNEQFF. CDR3 sequence (DNA): TGTGCCAGCAGGAACACTTTCGGGTCCTACAATGAGCAGTTCTTC. The chain carries TRBV6-1 and TRBJ2-1; D ambiguous. CDR1 MNHNS and CDR2 SASEGT come from the germline V gene. Trimming removed 6 bases at V and 1 base at J, with 13 bases between. CDR3 length equals 15 residues.

The DNA of the CDR3 is TGTGCCACCAATCTAGCGGGAGAATCCTACGAGCAGTACTTC. Amino acid sequence: CATNLAGESYEQYF. The V and J genes are TRBV28 and TRBJ2-7; TRBD2 aligns across 10 bases. The CDR3 loop spans 14 amino acids. CDR1 MDHEN and CDR2 SYDVKM come from the germline V gene. The J segment lost 1 base and the V segment lost 10 bases, leaving 7 bases of the junction unmatched. The full variable domain, rest sourced from reference TRBV28 and TRBJ2-7, is DVKVTQSSRYLVKRTGEKVFLECVQDMDHENMFWYRQDPGLGLRLIYFSYDVKMKEKGDIPEGYSVSREKKERFSLILESASTNQTSMYLCATNLAGESYEQYFGPGTRLTVT.

This rearrangement joins TRBV7-9 to TRBJ2-7, with D maybe TRBD1 (6 bases). The J call may be wrong; the DNA end is better matched by TRBJ2-5. Germline lookup yields CDR1 SEHNR and CDR2 FQNEAQ (reference sequence). The CDR3 consists of 14 residues. The CDR3 sequence is CASSQDSPRETQYF. The DNA for the CDR3 is TGTGCCAGCAGCCAGGACAGCCCCCGAGAGACCCAGTACTTC.